One sample yielded the 2 T cell receptor beta chains listed below, sequenced in a study of blood T cell repertoires in COVID-19. Measured with immunoSEQ multiplex PCR; TCRdb has only the in-frame clones, and not every one. Of over 250,000 clones listed, 75% to 90% are singletons. Sequencing was performed on PBMCs or T cells enriched from blood (not recorded which). The receptors here all came from a woman under 30 who had recovered from COVID-19.

In its sample, this clone was seen a few times. The genes are TRBV28 and TRBJ2-7; 8 nucleotides line up with TRBD1. Germline assignment: CDR1 MDHEN and CDR2 SYDVKM. J was trimmed by 3 bases and V by 4 bases; bases with no gene match: 5. CDR3 length: 14 residues. The CDR3 region has the DNA TGTGCCAGCAGTTGGATTGGGACAGGCTACGAGCAGTACTTC. Protein product: CASSWIGTGYEQYF.

This sequence joins TRBV7-6 and TRBJ2-2, with 10 bases fitting TRBD1. This CDR3 contains 17 residues. The V gene's germline CDR1 is SGHVS and CDR2 FNYEAQ. V lost 0 bases, J lost 1 base, and 2 bases stayed unmatched. CDR3 bases: TGTGCCAGCAGCTTAGCGGGGACAGGGGTGAACACCGGGGAGCTGTTTTTT. Amino acid sequence: CASSLAGTGVNTGELFF.